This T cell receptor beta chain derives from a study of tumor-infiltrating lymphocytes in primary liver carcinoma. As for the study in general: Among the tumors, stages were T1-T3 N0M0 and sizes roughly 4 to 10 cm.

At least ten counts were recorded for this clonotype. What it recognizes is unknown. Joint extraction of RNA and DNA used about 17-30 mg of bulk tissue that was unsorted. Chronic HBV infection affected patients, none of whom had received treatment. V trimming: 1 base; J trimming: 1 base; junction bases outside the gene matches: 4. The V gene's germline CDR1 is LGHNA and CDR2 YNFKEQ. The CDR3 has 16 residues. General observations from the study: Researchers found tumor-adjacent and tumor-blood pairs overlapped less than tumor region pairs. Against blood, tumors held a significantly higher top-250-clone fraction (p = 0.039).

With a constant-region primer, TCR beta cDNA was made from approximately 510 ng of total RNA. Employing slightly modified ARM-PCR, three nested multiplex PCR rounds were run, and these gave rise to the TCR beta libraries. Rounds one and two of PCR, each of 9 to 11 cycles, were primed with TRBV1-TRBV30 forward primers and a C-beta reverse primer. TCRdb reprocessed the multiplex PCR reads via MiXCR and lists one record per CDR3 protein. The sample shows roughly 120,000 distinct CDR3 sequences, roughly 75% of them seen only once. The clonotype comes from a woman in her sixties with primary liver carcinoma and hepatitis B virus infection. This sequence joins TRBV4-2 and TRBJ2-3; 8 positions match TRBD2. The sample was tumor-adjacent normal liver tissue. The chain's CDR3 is CASSQGSGGGTDTQYF. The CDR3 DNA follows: TGTGCCAGCAGCCAAGGATCGGGAGGGGGCACAGATACGCAGTATTTT.